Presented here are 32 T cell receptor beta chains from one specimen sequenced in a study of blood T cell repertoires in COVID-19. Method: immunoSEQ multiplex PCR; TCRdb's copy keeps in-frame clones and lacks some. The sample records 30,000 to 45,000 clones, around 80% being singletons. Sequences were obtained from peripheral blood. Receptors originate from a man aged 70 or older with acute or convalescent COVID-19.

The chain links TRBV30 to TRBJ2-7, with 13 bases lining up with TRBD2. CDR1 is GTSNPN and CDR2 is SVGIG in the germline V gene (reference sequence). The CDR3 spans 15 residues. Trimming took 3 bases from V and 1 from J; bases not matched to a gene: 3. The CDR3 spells CAWRTSGGPSYEQYF. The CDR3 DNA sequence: TGTGCCTGGAGGACTAGCGGGGGGCCGTCCTACGAGCAGTACTTC.

This chain's CDR3 is CASSPGLAGVRTGELFF. For the CDR3, the DNA is TGTGCCAGCAGCCCGGGACTAGCGGGAGTCCGCACCGGGGAGCTGTTTTTT. This chain joins TRBV7-9 and TRBJ2-2, with 14 bases that match TRBD2. The ends lost 5 bases at V and 4 bases at J; junction bases unmatched: 6. The CDR3 runs 17 residues. Germline assignment: CDR1 SEHNR and CDR2 FQNEAQ (reference sequence). The complete variable domain, with remaining parts taken from reference TRBV7-9 and TRBJ2-2, reads DTGVSQNPRHKITKRGQNVTFRCDPISEHNRLYWYRQTLGQGPEFLTYFQNEAQLEKSRLLSDRFSAERPKGSFSTLEIQRTEQGDSAMYLCASSPGLAGVRTGELFFGEGSRLTVL.

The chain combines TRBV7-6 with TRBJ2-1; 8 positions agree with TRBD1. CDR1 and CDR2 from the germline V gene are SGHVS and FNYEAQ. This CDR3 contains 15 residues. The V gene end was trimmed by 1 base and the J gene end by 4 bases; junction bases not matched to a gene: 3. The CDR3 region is CASSLGQGLYNEQFF. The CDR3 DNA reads TGTGCCAGCAGCTTAGGACAGGGGCTATACAATGAGCAGTTCTTC.

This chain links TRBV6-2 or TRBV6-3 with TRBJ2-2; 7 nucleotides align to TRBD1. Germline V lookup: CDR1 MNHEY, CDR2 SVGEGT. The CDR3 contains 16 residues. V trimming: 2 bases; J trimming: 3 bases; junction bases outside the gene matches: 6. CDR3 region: CASSYRTGSHTGELFF. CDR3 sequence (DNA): TGTGCCAGCAGTTACAGGACAGGATCCCACACCGGGGAGCTGTTTTTT.

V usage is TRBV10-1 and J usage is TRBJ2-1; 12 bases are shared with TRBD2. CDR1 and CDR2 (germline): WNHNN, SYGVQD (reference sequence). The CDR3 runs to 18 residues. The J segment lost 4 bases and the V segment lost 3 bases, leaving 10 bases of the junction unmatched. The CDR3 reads CASSDKLAGGIDYNEQFF. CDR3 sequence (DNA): TGCGCCAGCAGTGATAAACTAGCGGGGGGTATTGATTACAATGAGCAGTTCTTC.

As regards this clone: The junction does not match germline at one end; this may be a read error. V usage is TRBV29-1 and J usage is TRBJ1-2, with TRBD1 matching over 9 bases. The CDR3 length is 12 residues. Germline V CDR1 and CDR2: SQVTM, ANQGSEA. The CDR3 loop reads CSVREAGQGSTF. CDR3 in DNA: TGCAGCGTTCGGGAAGCGGGACAGGGCTCCACCTTC.

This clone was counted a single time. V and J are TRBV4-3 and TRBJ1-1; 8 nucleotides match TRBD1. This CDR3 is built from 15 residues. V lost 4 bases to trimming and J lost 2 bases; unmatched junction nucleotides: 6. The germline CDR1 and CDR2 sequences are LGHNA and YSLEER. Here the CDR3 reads CASSRGQGLNTEAFF. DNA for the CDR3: TGCGCCAGCAGCCGCGGACAGGGATTAAACACTGAAGCTTTCTTT.

The CDR3: CASNLGGNQPQHF. The CDR3 DNA reads as TGTGCCAGCAACCTAGGCGGCAATCAGCCCCAGCATTTT. The chain is built from TRBV2 and TRBJ1-5; D is unresolved. There are 13 residues in the CDR3. CDR1 and CDR2 from the germline V gene are SNHLY and FYNNEI. V was clipped by 7 bases and J by 2 bases, with 9 bases between them.

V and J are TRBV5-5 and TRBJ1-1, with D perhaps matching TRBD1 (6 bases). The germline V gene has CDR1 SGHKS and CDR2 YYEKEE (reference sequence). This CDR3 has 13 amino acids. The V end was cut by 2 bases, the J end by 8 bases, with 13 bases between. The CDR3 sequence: CASSLQGMREAFF. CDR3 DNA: TGTGCCAGCAGCTTACAGGGTATGAGAGAAGCTTTCTTT.

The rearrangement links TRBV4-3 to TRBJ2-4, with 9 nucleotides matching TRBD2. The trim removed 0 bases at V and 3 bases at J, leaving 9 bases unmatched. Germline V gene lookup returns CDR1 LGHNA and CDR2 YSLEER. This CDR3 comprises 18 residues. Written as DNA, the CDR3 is TGCGCCAGCAGCCAAGATAGGCTAGCGGGAAAAGACAAAAACATTCAGTACTTC. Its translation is CASSQDRLAGKDKNIQYF.

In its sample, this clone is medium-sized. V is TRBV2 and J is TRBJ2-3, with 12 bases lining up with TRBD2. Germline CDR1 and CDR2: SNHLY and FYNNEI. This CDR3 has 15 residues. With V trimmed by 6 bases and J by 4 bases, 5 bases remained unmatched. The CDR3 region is CASRWTSGKADTQYF. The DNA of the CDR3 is TGTGCCAGCAGATGGACTAGCGGGAAGGCAGATACGCAGTATTTT.

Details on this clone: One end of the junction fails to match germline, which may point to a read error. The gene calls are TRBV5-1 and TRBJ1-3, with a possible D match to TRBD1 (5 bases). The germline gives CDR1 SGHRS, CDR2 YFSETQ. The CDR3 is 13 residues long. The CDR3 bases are TGCGCCAGCAGCCCTCAGGGTGGAGACACCATATATTTT. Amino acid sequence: CASSPQGGDTIYF.

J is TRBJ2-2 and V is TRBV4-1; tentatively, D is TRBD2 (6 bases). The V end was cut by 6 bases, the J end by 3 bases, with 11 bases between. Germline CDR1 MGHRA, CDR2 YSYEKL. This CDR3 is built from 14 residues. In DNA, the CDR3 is TGCGCCAGCAGTCATAGCGGTTACACCGGGGAGCTGTTTTTT. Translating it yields CASSHSGYTGELFF.

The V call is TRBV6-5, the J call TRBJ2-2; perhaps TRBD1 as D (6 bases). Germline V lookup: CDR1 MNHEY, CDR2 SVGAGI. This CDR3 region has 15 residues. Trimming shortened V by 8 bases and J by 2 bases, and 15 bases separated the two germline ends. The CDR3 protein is CASLTGFSNTGELFF. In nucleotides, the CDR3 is TGTGCCAGCTTAACAGGGTTCTCAAACACCGGGGAGCTGTTTTTT.

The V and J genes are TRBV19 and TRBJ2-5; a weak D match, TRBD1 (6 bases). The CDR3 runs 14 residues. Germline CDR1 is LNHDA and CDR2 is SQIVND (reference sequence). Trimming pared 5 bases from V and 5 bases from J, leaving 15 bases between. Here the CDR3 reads CASSRQGILETQYF. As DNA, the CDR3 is TGTGCCAGTAGTCGCCAGGGGATTCTGGAGACCCAGTACTTC.

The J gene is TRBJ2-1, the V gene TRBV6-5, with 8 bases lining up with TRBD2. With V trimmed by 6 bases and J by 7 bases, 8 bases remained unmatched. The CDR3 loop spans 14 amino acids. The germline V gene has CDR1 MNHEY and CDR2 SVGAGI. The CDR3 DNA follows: TGTGCCAGCAGACCCATCGGGAGGGCGAATGAGCAGTTCTTC. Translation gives CASRPIGRANEQFF.

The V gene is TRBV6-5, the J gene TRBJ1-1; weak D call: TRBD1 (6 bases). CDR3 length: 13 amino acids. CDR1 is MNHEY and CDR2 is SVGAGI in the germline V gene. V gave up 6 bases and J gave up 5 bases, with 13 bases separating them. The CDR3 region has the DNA TGTGCCAGCAGCAGACAGGTAGAGACTGAAGCTTTCTTT. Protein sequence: CASSRQVETEAFF.

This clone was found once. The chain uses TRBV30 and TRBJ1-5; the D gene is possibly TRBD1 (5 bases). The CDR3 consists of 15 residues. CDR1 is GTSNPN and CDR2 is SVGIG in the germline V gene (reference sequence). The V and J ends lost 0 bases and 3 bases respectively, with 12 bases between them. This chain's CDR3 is CAWSVRRGLNQPQHF. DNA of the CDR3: TGTGCCTGGAGTGTACGAAGGGGCCTCAATCAGCCCCAGCATTTT.

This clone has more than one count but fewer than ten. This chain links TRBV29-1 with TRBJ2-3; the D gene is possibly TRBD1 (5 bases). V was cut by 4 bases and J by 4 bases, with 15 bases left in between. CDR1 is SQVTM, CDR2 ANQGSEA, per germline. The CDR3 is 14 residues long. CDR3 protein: CSVAGFDSADTQYF. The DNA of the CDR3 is TGCAGCGTTGCAGGGTTCGATTCCGCAGATACGCAGTATTTT.

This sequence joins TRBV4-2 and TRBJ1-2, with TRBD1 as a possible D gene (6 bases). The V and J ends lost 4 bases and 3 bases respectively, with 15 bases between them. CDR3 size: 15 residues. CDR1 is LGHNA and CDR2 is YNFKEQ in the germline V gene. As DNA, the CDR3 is TGTGCCAGCAGCCGAAGGGGGAATCTCGACTATGGCTACACCTTC. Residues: CASSRRGNLDYGYTF.

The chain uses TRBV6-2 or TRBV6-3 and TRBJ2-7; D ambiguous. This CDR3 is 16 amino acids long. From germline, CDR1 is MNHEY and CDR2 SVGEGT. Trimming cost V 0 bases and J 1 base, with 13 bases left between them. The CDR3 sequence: CASSYSTSTRSYEQYF. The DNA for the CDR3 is TGTGCCAGCAGTTACTCGACCTCGACTCGGTCCTACGAGCAGTACTTC.

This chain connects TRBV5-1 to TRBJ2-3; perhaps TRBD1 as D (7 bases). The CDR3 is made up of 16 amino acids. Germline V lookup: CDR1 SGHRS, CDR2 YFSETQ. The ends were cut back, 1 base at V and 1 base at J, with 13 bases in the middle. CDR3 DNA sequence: TGCGCCAGCAGCTTGAACAGGGGACTTCGCACAGATACGCAGTATTTT. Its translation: CASSLNRGLRTDTQYF.

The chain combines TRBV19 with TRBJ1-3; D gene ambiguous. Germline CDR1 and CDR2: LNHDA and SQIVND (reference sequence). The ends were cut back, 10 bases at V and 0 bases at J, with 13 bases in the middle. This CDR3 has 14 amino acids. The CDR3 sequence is CATKRRDSGNTIYF. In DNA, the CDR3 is TGTGCCACCAAGCGACGGGACTCTGGAAACACCATATATTTT.

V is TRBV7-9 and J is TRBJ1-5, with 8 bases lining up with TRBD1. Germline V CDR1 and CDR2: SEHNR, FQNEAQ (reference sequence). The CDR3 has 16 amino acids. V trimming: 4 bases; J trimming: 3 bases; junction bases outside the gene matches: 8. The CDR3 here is CASSWLTGGVNQPQHF. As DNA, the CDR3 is TGTGCCAGCAGCTGGCTCACAGGGGGTGTCAATCAGCCCCAGCATTTT.

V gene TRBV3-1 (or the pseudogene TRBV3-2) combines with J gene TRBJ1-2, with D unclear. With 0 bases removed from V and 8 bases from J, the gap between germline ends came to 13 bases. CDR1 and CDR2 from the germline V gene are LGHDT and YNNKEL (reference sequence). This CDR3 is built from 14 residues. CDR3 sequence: CASSQDFWAWGYTF. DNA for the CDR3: TGTGCCAGCAGCCAAGATTTCTGGGCCTGGGGCTACACCTTC.

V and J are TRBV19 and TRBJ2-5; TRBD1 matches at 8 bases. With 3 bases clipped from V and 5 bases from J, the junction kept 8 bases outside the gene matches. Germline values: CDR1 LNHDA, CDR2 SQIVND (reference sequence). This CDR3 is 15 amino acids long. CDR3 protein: CASSIVAGGWETQYF. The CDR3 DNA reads TGTGCCAGTAGTATCGTAGCAGGGGGCTGGGAGACCCAGTACTTC.

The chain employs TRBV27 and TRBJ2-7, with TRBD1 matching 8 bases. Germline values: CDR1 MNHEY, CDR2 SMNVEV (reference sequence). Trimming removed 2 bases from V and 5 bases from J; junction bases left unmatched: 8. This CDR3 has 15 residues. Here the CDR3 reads CASSLRRTGRHEQYF. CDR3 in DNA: TGTGCCAGCAGTTTACGCCGGACAGGGCGGCACGAGCAGTACTTC.

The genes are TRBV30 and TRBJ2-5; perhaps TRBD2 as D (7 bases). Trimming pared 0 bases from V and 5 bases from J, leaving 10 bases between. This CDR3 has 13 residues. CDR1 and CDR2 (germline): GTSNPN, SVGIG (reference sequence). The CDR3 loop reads CAWSVQGGETQYF. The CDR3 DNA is TGTGCCTGGAGTGTACAGGGAGGGGAGACCCAGTACTTC.

The CDR3 DNA reads as TGTGCCAGTAGTGCACAGGGGGCATTGGGTGGCTACACCTTC. Protein product: CASSAQGALGGYTF. The rearrangement joins TRBV19 to TRBJ1-2; the match to TRBD1 covers 9 bases. Unmatched junction bases numbered 8, after V lost 5 bases and J lost 7 bases. Germline-derived CDR1 and CDR2 are LNHDA and SQIVND (reference sequence). The CDR3 is made up of 14 amino acids. The entire variable domain, with the rest obtained from reference TRBV19 and TRBJ1-2, is as follows: DGGITQSPKYLFRKEGQNVTLSCEQNLNHDAMYWYRQDPGQGLRLIYYSQIVNDFQKGDIAEGYSVSREKKESFPLTVTSAQKNPTAFYLCASSAQGALGGYTFGSGTRLTVV.

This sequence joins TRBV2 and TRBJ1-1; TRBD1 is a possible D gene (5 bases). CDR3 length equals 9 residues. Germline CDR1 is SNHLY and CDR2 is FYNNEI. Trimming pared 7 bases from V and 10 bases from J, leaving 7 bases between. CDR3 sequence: CASMGGAFF. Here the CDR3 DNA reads TGTGCCAGCATGGGGGGAGCTTTCTTT.

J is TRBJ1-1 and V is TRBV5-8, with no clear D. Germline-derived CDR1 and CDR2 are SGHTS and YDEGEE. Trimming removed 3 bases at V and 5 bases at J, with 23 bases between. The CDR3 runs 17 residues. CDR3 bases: TGTGCCAGCAGCTCACAATACGGTAGTTGGAGGGTGACTGAAGCTTTCTTT. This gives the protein CASSSQYGSWRVTEAFF.

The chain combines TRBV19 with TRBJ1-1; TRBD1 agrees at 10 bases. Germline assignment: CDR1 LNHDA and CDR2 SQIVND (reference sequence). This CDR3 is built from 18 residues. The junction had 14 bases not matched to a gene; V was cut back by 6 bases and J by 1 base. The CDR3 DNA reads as TGTGCCAGTAGCAACCGACGACAGGGGGCGATCGGGAACACTGAAGCTTTCTTT. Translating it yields CASSNRRQGAIGNTEAFF. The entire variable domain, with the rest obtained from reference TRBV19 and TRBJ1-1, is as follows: DGGITQSPKYLFRKEGQNVTLSCEQNLNHDAMYWYRQDPGQGLRLIYYSQIVNDFQKGDIAEGYSVSREKKESFPLTVTSAQKNPTAFYLCASSNRRQGAIGNTEAFFGQGTRLTVV.